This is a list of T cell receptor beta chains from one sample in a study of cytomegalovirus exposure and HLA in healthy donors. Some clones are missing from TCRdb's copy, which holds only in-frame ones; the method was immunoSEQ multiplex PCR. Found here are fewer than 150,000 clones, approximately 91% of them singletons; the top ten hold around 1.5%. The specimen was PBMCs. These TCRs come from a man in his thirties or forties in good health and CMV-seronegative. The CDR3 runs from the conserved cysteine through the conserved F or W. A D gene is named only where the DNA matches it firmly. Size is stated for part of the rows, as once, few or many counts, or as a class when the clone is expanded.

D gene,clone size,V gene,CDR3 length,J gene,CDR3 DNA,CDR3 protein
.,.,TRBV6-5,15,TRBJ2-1,TGTGCCAGCATGTTTCCCGGGAGTGCCTACAATGAGCAGTTCTTC,CASMFPGSAYNEQFF
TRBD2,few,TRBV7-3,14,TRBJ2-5,TGTGCCAGCAGTCCCGGGACTAGTGTGGAGACCCAGTACTTC,CASSPGTSVETQYF
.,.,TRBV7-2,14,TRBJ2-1,TGTGCCAGCAGCTTAGTTGCAGTATACAATGAGCAGTTCTTC,CASSLVAVYNEQFF
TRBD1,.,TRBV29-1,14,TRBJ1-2,TGCAGCGTTGTCACAGGGGGCCTAATCTATGGCTACACCTTC,CSVVTGGLIYGYTF
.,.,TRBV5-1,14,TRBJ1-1,TGCGCCAGCAGCACGAATAGTTGGAACACTGAAGCTTTCTTT,CASSTNSWNTEAFF
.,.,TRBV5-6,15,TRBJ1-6,TGTGCCAGCAGCTTGGGGCGGCGGGCTCGATCACCCCTCCACTTT,CASSLGRRARSPLHF
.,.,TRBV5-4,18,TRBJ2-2,TGTGCCAGCAGCTTAAAGGGTTTGCGAGGGTTCAGCACCGGGGAGCTGTTTTTT,CASSLKGLRGFSTGELFF
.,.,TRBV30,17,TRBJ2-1,TGTGCCTGGAGTGTACGTCTAGGTCGGAACGGCTACAATGAGCAGTTCTTC,CAWSVRLGRNGYNEQFF
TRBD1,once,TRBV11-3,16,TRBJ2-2,TGTGCCAGCAGCGCCCGCGGACAGGGGGACACCGGGGAGCTGTTTTTT,CASSARGQGDTGELFF
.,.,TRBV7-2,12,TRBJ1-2,TGTGCCAGCAGCTCTCCAAGAGGTGGCTACACCTTC,CASSSPRGGYTF
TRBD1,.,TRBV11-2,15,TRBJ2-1,TGTGCCAGCAGCGACGACAGGGGGCTAGGGAATGAGCAGTTCTTC,CASSDDRGLGNEQFF
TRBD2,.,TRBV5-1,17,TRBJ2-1,TGCGCCAGCAGCTTCTCCATACCGGGACTAGCGGATAATGAGCAGTTCTTC,CASSFSIPGLADNEQFF
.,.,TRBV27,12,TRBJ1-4,TGTGCCAGTGGGGGAGGGCCCGGAAAACTGTTTTTT,CASGGGPGKLFF
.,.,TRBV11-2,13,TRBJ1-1,TGTGCCAGCAGCTTAGATCTCAGGACTGAAGCTTTCTTT,CASSLDLRTEAFF
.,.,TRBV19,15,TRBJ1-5,TGTGCCAGTTCACGTCACGGCCCCGGAGATCAGCCCCAGCATTTT,CASSRHGPGDQPQHF
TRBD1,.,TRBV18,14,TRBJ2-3,TGTGCCAGCTCACCACCTAATCCGGGACAGGGGGTGTATTTT,CASSPPNPGQGVYF
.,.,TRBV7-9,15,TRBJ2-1,TGTGCCAGCAGCTTAGGCCGTCCTTCAACGGATGAGCAGTTCTTC,CASSLGRPSTDEQFF
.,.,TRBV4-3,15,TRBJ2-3,TGCGCCAGCAGCCAAGATAGGGAGTCCGGAGATACGCAGTATTTT,CASSQDRESGDTQYF
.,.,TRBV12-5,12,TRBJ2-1,TGTGCTAGTGGTTTGCTCCTCGATGAGCAGTTCTTC,CASGLLLDEQFF
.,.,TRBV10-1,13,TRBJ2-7,TGCGCCAGCAGTTTTGGACAGACCTACGAGCAGTACTTC,CASSFGQTYEQYF
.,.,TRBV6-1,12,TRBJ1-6,TGTGCCAGCAGTGATCCAGGTGTTCCCCTCCACTTT,CASSDPGVPLHF
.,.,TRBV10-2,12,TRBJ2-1,TGCGCCAGCAGTCAGGTGGACAATGAGCAGTTCTTC,CASSQVDNEQFF
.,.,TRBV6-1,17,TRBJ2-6,TGTGCCAGCAGTGAATGGGCAGTCGGCTCTGGGGCCAACGTCCTGACTTTC,CASSEWAVGSGANVLTF
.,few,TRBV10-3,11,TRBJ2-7,TGTGCCATCAGCATGGGAGCCGAGCAGTACTTC,CAISMGAEQYF
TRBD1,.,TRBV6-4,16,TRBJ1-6,TGTGCCAGCAGTGACGGGACAGGGGGCTCAGGTTCACCCCTCCACTTT,CASSDGTGGSGSPLHF
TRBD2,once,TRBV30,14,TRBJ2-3,TGTGCCTGGAGTGTCTCTAGCGGGAGAGATACGCAGTATTTT,CAWSVSSGRDTQYF
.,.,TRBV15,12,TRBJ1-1,TGTGCCACCAGCAGAGATAAAGGGACACCTTTCTTT,CATSRDKGTPFF
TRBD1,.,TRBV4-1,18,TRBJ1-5,TGCGCCAGCAGCCAAGCTTTAATCCGACAGGGCTACAGTCAGCCCCAGCATTTT,CASSQALIRQGYSQPQHF
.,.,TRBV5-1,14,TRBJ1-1,TGCGCCAGCAGCGTGAGGATCGGGAACACTGAAGCTTTCTTT,CASSVRIGNTEAFF
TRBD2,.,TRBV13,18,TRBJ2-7,TGTGCCAGCAGCTCGTCAGGGGGCCTAGCGGGGGATCCCTACGAGCAGTACTTC,CASSSSGGLAGDPYEQYF
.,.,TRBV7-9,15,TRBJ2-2,TGTGCCAGCAGCTTATCCAGGTTACTCACCGGGGAGCTGTTTTTT,CASSLSRLLTGELFF
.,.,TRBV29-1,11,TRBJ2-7,TGCAGCGTCGTTGACAGCTACGAGCAGTACTTC,CSVVDSYEQYF
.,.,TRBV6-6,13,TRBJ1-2,TGTGCCAGCAGCCCCGTGGGGCTGGAAGGCTACACCTTC,CASSPVGLEGYTF
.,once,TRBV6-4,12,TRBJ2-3,TGTGCCAGCAGTGCAGGGACAGATACGCAGTATTTT,CASSAGTDTQYF
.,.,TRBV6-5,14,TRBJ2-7,TGTGCCAGCAGTTCCCCGGGGAGGATCGACGAGCAGTACTTC,CASSSPGRIDEQYF
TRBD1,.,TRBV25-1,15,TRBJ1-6,TGTGCCAGCCGCGAGACAGGGACGAATAATTCACCCCTCCACTTT,CASRETGTNNSPLHF
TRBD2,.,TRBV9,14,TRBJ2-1,TGTGCCAGCAGCGTAGGGGGCGGGAGCGGTGAGCAGTTCTTC,CASSVGGGSGEQFF
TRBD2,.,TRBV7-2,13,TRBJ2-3,TGTGCCAGCAGGACCTCTAGCGGGAGGGCGGAGTATTTT,CASRTSSGRAEYF
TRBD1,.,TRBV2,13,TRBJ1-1,TGTGCCAGTAAAGGACAGGGGAGGGCTGAAGCTTTCTTT,CASKGQGRAEAFF
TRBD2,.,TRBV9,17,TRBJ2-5,TGTGCCAGCAGCGTAGCACTAGCGGGAGGGCCAGGAGAGACCCAGTACTTC,CASSVALAGGPGETQYF